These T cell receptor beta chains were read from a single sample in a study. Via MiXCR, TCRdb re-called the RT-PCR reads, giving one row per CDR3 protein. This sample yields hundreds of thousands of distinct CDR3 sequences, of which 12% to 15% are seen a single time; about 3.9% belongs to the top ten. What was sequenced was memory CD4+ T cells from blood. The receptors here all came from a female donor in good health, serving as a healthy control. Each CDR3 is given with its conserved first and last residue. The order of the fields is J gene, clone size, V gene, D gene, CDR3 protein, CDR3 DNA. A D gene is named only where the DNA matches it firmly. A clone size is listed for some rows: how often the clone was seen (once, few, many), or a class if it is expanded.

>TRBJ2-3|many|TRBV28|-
CASGGNTDTQYF
TGTGCCAGTGGGGGCAACACAGATACGCAGTATTTT
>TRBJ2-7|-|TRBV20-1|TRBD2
CSARGGAAGSGEQYF
TGCAGTGCTAGAGGCGGAGCAGCGGGGTCGGGAGAGCAGTACTTC
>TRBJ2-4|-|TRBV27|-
CASSLTDGITNIQYF
TGTGCCAGCAGTCTCACGGACGGGATAACCAACATTCAGTACTTC
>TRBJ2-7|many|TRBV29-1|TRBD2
CSTRYASGGSYEQYF
TGCAGCACCCGGTATGCGAGCGGGGGTTCCTACGAGCAGTACTTC
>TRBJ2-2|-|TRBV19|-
CASSIGLGTTGELFF
TGTGCCAGTAGTATTGGTCTAGGCACGACCGGGGAGCTGTTTTTT
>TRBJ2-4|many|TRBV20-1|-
CSAPSGGTWENIQYF
TGCAGTGCCCCTTCTGGCGGGACGTGGGAAAACATTCAGTACTTC
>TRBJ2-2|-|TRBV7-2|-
CASSLMSNTGELFF
TGTGCCAGCAGCTTGATGTCGAACACCGGGGAGCTGTTTTTT
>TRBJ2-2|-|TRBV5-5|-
CASRKQENTGELFF
TGTGCCAGCAGAAAACAGGAGAACACCGGGGAGCTGTTTTTT
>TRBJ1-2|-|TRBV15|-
CATEGRVDYGYTF
TGTGCCACCGAGGGCAGGGTAGACTATGGCTACACCTTC
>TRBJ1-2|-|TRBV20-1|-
CSARARWTALYGYTF
TGCAGTGCTAGAGCGCGATGGACTGCCCTCTATGGCTACACCTTC
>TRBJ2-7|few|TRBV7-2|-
CASSKGLGAGREQYF
TGTGCCAGCAGCAAGGGGTTAGGGGCGGGTCGCGAGCAGTACTTC
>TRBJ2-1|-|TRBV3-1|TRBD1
CASSLNRGAYEQFF
TGTGCCAGCAGCCTCAACAGGGGCGCCTACGAGCAGTTCTTC
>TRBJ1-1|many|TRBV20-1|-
CSARVGAGMNTEAFF
TGCAGTGCTAGAGTTGGGGCCGGCATGAACACTGAAGCTTTCTTT
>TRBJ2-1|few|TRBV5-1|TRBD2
CASSLGGGSGRTYNEQFF
TGCGCCAGCAGCTTAGGAGGGGGTAGCGGGAGAACCTACAATGAGCAGTTCTTC
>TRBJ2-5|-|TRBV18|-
CASSPDVRETQYF
TGTGCCAGCTCACCAGACGTCAGGGAGACCCAGTACTTC
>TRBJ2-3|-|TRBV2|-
CASSEMGGATDTQYF
TGTGCCAGCAGTGAGATGGGCGGGGCCACAGATACGCAGTATTTT